These T cell receptor beta chains were read from a single sample in a study of PD-L1 blockade in urothelial cancer. Only in-frame clones appear in the TCRdb table, and some are missing; sequencing was by immunoSEQ multiplex PCR. The table lists approximately 100,000 clones, around 93% of them singletons. The sample consisted of PBMCs, taken around atezolizumab (anti-PD-L1) treatment. The receptors shown here come from a woman older than 75 with urothelial cancer. The CDR3 runs from the conserved cysteine through the conserved F or W.

v_call,j_call,cdr3_aa
TRBV6-6,TRBJ2-3,CASEGGADTQYF
TRBV28,TRBJ2-3,CASSLSSTDTQYF
TRBV29-1,TRBJ2-2,CSVAKGDRPAGELFF
TRBV5-1,TRBJ2-5,CASSFGQGETQYF
TRBV9,TRBJ2-1,CASSVGINEQFF
TRBV29-1,TRBJ2-5,CSVDRGWLDQETQYF
TRBV28,TRBJ1-2,CASSLGSGAYGYTF
TRBV7-8,TRBJ1-5,CASSLRGGSNQPQHF
TRBV15,TRBJ2-1,CATSKALGLAAYNEQFF
TRBV11-2,TRBJ2-1,CASSLPGQWSSYNEQFF